The 27 T cell receptor beta chains below come from one sample, sequenced in a study of T cell repertoires in cytomegalovirus infection. TCRdb independently ran MiXCR on the reads; one entry per CDR3 protein. The profile shows nearly 700,000 distinct CDR3 sequences, around 31% of them singletons. The antigens of these receptors remain unknown. The sequences come from cultured PBMCs, collected from culture after CMV antigen stimulation. These receptors originate from a human donor in good health (CMV status not recorded). Some clones in this sample may be carry-over from other donors' samples.

This clonotype appeared a single time. A much larger clone is a single base away; this may be a read error. Likely a read error: the CDR3 ends without its conserved phenylalanine or tryptophan. This chain connects TRBV7-2 to TRBJ2-3, with D unclear. Trimming stripped 4 bases from V and 6 bases from J, with 11 bases between. In germline, CDR1 is SGHTA, CDR2 FQGNSA. The CDR3 runs to 13 residues. The CDR3: CASSSQTGDTQYY. In nucleotides, the CDR3 is TGTGCCAGCAGCTCTCAGACTGGCGATACGCAGTATTAT.

The chain employs TRBV11-2 and TRBJ1-2, with D maybe TRBD1 (5 bases). CDR1 SGHAT and CDR2 FQNNGV come from the germline V gene. Trimming took off 3 bases at V and 3 bases at J, with 14 bases between the two ends. The CDR3 spans 15 residues. This CDR3 reads CASSLVTRADYGYTF. CDR3 sequence (DNA): TGTGCCAGCAGCTTGGTTACCAGGGCTGACTATGGCTACACCTTC.

V and J are TRBV14 and TRBJ2-5; 7 nucleotides match TRBD1. Germline V gives CDR1 SGHDN, CDR2 FVKESK. Losses at the gene ends were 1 base for V and 5 bases for J; bases not matched to a gene: 10. The CDR3 is 16 residues long. The CDR3 sequence: CASSQGGVTGVETQYF. The CDR3 coding sequence is TGTGCCAGCAGCCAAGGTGGCGTTACAGGGGTCGAGACCCAGTACTTC.

The table lists this clonotype with a few counts. V gene TRBV7-2 combines with J gene TRBJ1-2, with D unclear. The CDR3 sequence is 13 residues long. Germline CDR1 SGHTA, CDR2 FQGNSA. V dropped 1 base and J dropped 8 bases, with 11 bases sitting between them. CDR3 sequence (DNA): TGTGCCAGCAGCTTAGGTCTCCGTGGGGGCTACACCTTC. Protein sequence: CASSLGLRGGYTF.

A remark on this clonotype: Since a much larger clone is just one base distant, this may be a read error. The genes are TRBV7-6 and TRBJ2-1, with no clear D. The germline V and J ends were trimmed by 3 bases and 8 bases, with 20 bases remaining between them. Germline V gene sequence: CDR1 SGHVS, CDR2 FNYEAQ. This CDR3 region has 16 residues. CDR3 loop: CASSLGEAGLRDEQFF. Here the CDR3 DNA reads TGTGCCAGCAGCTTGGGCGAGGCCGGGCTTCGCGATGAGCAGTTCTTC.

The chain is built from TRBV20-1 and TRBJ2-5; tentatively, D is TRBD1 or TRBD2 (5 bases each). The length of the CDR3 is 12 residues. V lost 6 bases, J lost 5 bases, and 13 bases lay in between. Germline-derived CDR1 and CDR2 are DFQATT and SNEGSKA (reference sequence). CDR3 loop: CSARVWEETQYF. For the CDR3, the DNA is TGCAGTGCCAGGGTTTGGGAGGAGACCCAGTACTTC.

The chain couples TRBV2 to TRBJ1-2; D is perhaps TRBD1 (5 bases). Germline lookup yields CDR1 SNHLY and CDR2 FYNNEI. Between the trimmed V and J ends, which lost 5 bases and 8 bases, there was a span of 15 bases. This CDR3 has 13 residues. The CDR3 region is CASSSTGFDGYTF. CDR3 nucleotide sequence: TGTGCCAGCAGTTCTACAGGTTTTGACGGCTACACCTTC.

J is TRBJ1-1 and V is TRBV4-2; a weak D match, TRBD1 (5 bases). The CDR3 covers 16 residues. V gave up 4 bases and J gave up 4 bases, with 19 bases separating them. Germline CDR1 is LGHNA and CDR2 is YNFKEQ. The CDR3 coding sequence is TGTGCCAGCAGCCCTGGTCTGGGCCCCGGGGCCACTGAAGCTTTCTTT. Translating it yields CASSPGLGPGATEAFF.

The V call is TRBV4-2, the J call TRBJ2-5; 9 positions match TRBD2. This CDR3 contains 16 residues. V shed 3 bases and J 2 bases; nucleotides not matched to a gene: 7. Germline-derived CDR1 and CDR2 are LGHNA and YNFKEQ. CDR3 amino acids: CASSQSTSGGQETQYF. The CDR3 DNA reads as TGTGCCAGCAGCCAGTCGACAAGCGGGGGGCAAGAGACCCAGTACTTC.

This clonotype was counted between two and nine times. V gene TRBV7-9 combines with J gene TRBJ2-7; D call uncertain. Trimming removed 0 bases at V and 6 bases at J, with 9 bases between. Germline CDR1 SEHNR, CDR2 FQNEAQ (reference sequence). The CDR3 contains 13 residues. The CDR3, as DNA: TGTGCCAGCAGCTTAGCAAACTCGGGCGAGCAGTACTTC. Translated: CASSLANSGEQYF.

The chain uses TRBV18 and TRBJ1-1; the D gene is possibly TRBD1 (6 bases). The CDR3 has 12 residues. V was clipped by 6 bases and J by 7 bases, with 12 bases between them. Germline V gives CDR1 KGHSH, CDR2 LQKENI. CDR3 loop: CASSTRGGEAFF. The CDR3 nucleotides read TGTGCCAGCTCCACGAGGGGGGGTGAAGCTTTCTTT.

The chain joins TRBV20-1 to TRBJ2-7; TRBD2 agrees at 7 bases. The CDR3 length is 14 residues. Germline CDR1 reads DFQATT; CDR2 reads SNEGSKA (reference sequence). V lost 0 bases to trimming and J lost 2 bases; unmatched junction nucleotides: 4. CDR3 residues: CSARDPGGPYEQYF. CDR3 coding DNA: TGCAGTGCTAGAGATCCGGGGGGACCCTACGAGCAGTACTTC.

In its sample, this clonotype was seen a few times. CDR3 DNA sequence: TGTGCCAGCAGACAGGGGACAATTAGCAATCAGCCCCAGCATTTT. Encoded protein: CASRQGTISNQPQHF. This chain joins TRBV27 and TRBJ1-5; TRBD1 matches at 7 bases. Trimming cost V 6 bases and J 0 bases; bases outside gene matches: 5. Germline-derived CDR1 and CDR2 are MNHEY and SMNVEV (reference sequence). The CDR3 totals 15 residues.

V is TRBV15 and J is TRBJ2-1, with 11 bases identical to TRBD2. The germline gives CDR1 LNHNV, CDR2 YYDKDF (reference sequence). The CDR3 runs 16 residues. With 8 bases clipped from V and 8 bases from J, the junction kept 14 bases outside the gene matches. The CDR3 region is CATSPTGLADIDEQFF. The CDR3 nucleotides read TGTGCCACCTCGCCTACGGGACTAGCGGATATCGATGAGCAGTTCTTC.

This chain links TRBV15 with TRBJ1-2, with D hard to call. The CDR3 spans 13 residues. Trimming pared 1 base from V and 1 base from J, leaving 4 bases between. CDR1 is LNHNV, CDR2 YYDKDF, per germline (reference sequence). CDR3 in amino acids: CATSRALNYGYTF. The CDR3 DNA reads as TGTGCCACCAGCAGAGCCCTTAACTATGGCTACACCTTC.

This rearrangement joins TRBV20-1 to TRBJ2-7; D is undetermined. This CDR3 contains 16 residues. The germline V gene has CDR1 DFQATT and CDR2 SNEGSKA (reference sequence). V was trimmed by 6 bases and J by 5 bases, leaving 26 bases between them. The DNA for the CDR3 is TGCAGTGCCCCTACGCCGGACCGCCCCGAACCCCACGAGCAGTACTTC. This sequence encodes CSAPTPDRPEPHEQYF.

This chain uses TRBV20-1 with TRBJ2-1; no definite D call. This CDR3 spans 12 amino acids. Germline V gives CDR1 DFQATT, CDR2 SNEGSKA (reference sequence). The V gene lost 3 bases and the J gene lost 10 bases, with 13 bases spanning the gap. The DNA for the CDR3 is TGCAGTGCTAGTTATCGAAGGGTCGAGCAGTTCTTC. This encodes CSASYRRVEQFF.

In its sample, this clonotype was seen a few times. The V and J genes are TRBV7-9 and TRBJ2-1; either TRBD1 or TRBD2 may supply D (6 bases each). The CDR3 length is 16 residues. With 1 base removed from V and 3 bases from J, the gap between germline ends came to 13 bases. Germline CDR1 is SEHNR and CDR2 is FQNEAQ (reference sequence). The CDR3 DNA reads as TGTGCCAGCAGCTTAGGATCGGGGGACAACTACAATGAGCAGTTCTTC. Encoded protein: CASSLGSGDNYNEQFF.

V and J are TRBV10-3 and TRBJ2-7; D perhaps matches TRBD2 (5 bases). This CDR3 is built from 15 residues. Trimming cost V 0 bases and J 7 bases, with 16 bases left between them. Germline CDR1 and CDR2: ENHRY and SYGVKD. CDR3 region: CAISESGDSFYEQYF. The CDR3 DNA reads TGTGCCATCAGTGAGTCGGGAGACTCCTTTTATGAGCAGTACTTC.

This clonotype was detected a few times. The genes are TRBV6-2 or TRBV6-3 and TRBJ2-2; 12 positions agree with TRBD1. This CDR3 has 20 amino acids. Trimming took 7 bases from V and 1 from J; bases not matched to a gene: 16. Germline-derived CDR1 and CDR2 are MNHEY and SVGEGT. In nucleotides, the CDR3 is TGTGCCAGCACCTCCCTCCCCGGGACAGGGGGCAGATTGAACACCGGGGAGCTGTTTTTT. It specifies CASTSLPGTGGRLNTGELFF.

There are a few counts of this clonotype. The chain combines TRBV6-6 with TRBJ1-5; D remains ambiguous. In germline, CDR1 is MNHNY, CDR2 SVGAGI (reference sequence). Trimming cost V 2 bases and J 1 base, with 9 bases left between them. The CDR3 totals 15 residues. CDR3 region: CASSYVPDSNQPQHF. CDR3 DNA: TGTGCCAGCAGTTACGTCCCGGACAGCAATCAGCCCCAGCATTTT.

This clonotype was seen a single time. This chain uses TRBV29-1 with TRBJ2-1; the match to TRBD1 covers 9 bases. Per germline, CDR1 SQVTM and CDR2 ANQGSEA. With V trimmed by 5 bases and J by 4 bases, 6 bases remained unmatched. This CDR3 has 14 residues. The CDR3 loop reads CSVSRQGDYNEQFF. Here the CDR3 DNA reads TGCAGCGTTTCCAGACAGGGGGATTACAATGAGCAGTTCTTC.

This clonotype came up once. The chain uses TRBV7-2 and TRBJ2-2; D not resolved. Trimming pared 2 bases from V and 7 bases from J, leaving 11 bases between. The CDR3 sequence is 14 residues long. Germline CDR1 is SGHTA and CDR2 is FQGNSA. The CDR3 DNA sequence: TGTGCCAGCAGCTTAATGTTGGCGTTCGGGGAGCTGTTTTTT. Its translation is CASSLMLAFGELFF.

This clonotype appeared many times. CDR3 in amino acids: CASSLERGGETQYF. The DNA of the CDR3 is TGTGCCAGCAGCTTAGAGCGGGGGGGGGAGACCCAGTACTTC. V usage is TRBV7-2 and J usage is TRBJ2-5; the match to TRBD2 covers 10 bases. V shed 1 base and J 5 bases; nucleotides not matched to a gene: 1. CDR1 is SGHTA and CDR2 is FQGNSA in the germline V gene. The CDR3 has 14 amino acids.

This clonotype was seen only a few times. The rearrangement uses TRBV2 and TRBJ2-1; D call uncertain. Germline CDR1 and CDR2: SNHLY and FYNNEI. Between the trimmed V and J ends, which lost 11 bases and 5 bases, there was a span of 19 bases. The length of the CDR3 is 14 residues. The CDR3 sequence: CAGQLGAANNEQFF. In DNA, the CDR3 is TGTGCCGGGCAGCTCGGCGCAGCGAACAATGAGCAGTTCTTC. The variable domain in full, completed from reference TRBV2 and TRBJ2-1, reads EPEVTQTPSHQVTQMGQEVILRCVPISNHLYFYWYRQILGQKVEFLVSFYNNEISEKSEIFDDQFSVERPDGSNFTLKIRSTKLEDSAMYFCAGQLGAANNEQFFGPGTRLTVL.

The chain recombines TRBV19 with TRBJ2-1; D possibly uses TRBD1 or TRBD2 (5 bases each). The CDR3 extends over 15 amino acids. Germline V gene sequence: CDR1 LNHDA, CDR2 SQIVND (reference sequence). Trimming pared 7 bases from V and 0 bases from J, leaving 13 bases between. Written as DNA, the CDR3 is TGTGCCAGTACTCAAGGGGAGAGCTCCTACAATGAGCAGTTCTTC. Encoded protein: CASTQGESSYNEQFF.

The gene calls are TRBV6-6 and TRBJ1-5; 9 positions agree with TRBD1. Germline V gene data show CDR1 as MNHNY and CDR2 as SVGAGI (reference sequence). After removal of 3 bases from V and 5 bases from J, the junction contained 8 bases not matched to a gene. This CDR3 has 16 residues. CDR3 nucleotides: TGTGCCAGCAGTTATGCGAAACAGGGGGCAGATCAGCCCCAGCATTTT. It yields the protein CASSYAKQGADQPQHF.